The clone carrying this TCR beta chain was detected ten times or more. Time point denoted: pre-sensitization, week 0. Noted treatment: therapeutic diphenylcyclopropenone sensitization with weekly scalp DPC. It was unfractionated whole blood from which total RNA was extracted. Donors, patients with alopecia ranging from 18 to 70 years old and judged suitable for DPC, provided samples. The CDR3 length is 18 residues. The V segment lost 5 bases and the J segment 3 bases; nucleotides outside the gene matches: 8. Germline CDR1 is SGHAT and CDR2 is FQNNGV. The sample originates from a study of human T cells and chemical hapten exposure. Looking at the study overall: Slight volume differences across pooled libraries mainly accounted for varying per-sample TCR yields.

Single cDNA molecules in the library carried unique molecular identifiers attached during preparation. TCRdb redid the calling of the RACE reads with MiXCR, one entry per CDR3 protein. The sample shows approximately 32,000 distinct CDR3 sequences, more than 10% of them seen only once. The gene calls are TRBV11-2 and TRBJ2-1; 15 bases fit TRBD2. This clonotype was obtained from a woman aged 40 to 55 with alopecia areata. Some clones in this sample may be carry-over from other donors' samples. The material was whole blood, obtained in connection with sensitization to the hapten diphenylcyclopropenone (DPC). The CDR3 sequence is CASSGTSGGHLFYNEQFF. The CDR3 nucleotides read TGTGCCAGCAGCGGGACTAGCGGGGGGCATCTTTTCTACAATGAGCAGTTCTTC.